The 17 T cell receptor beta chains below come from one sample, sequenced in a study of spatial heterogeneity in lung cancer. Study findings and constraints: Mutation counts in tumors were tracked by counts of expanded intratumoral alpha and beta TCRs.

These receptors' antigens are unknown. Time point indicated: sample taken at primary tumor resection. TCRdb processed the 5' RACE reads anew with MiXCR; each CDR3 protein has one entry. The top ten clones hold approximately 22% of a sample with approximately 94,000 distinct CDR3 sequences, 3.5% to 5% of them seen once. This specimen consisted of lung tumor tissue, obtained at surgery. These receptors all come from a male donor with early-stage non-small cell lung cancer.

There are a few counts of this clonotype. The chain combines TRBV6-1 with TRBJ2-3; 12 bases are shared with TRBD2. Losses at the gene ends were 4 bases for V and 4 bases for J; bases not matched to a gene: 3. This CDR3 is 15 amino acids long. The germline gives CDR1 MNHNS, CDR2 SASEGT. CDR3 sequence: CASSGLAGVPDTQYF. CDR3 in DNA: TGTGCCAGCAGTGGACTAGCGGGAGTTCCAGATACGCAGTATTTT.

In its sample, this clonotype was seen a few times. The gene calls are TRBV25-1 and TRBJ2-2, with D perhaps TRBD1 (6 bases). Germline CDR1 MGHDK, CDR2 SYGVNS. V shed 1 base and J shed 3 bases, with 15 bases lying between them. The CDR3 contains 17 residues. The CDR3 nucleotides are TGTGCCAGCAGTGAATTTGGCAGGGGAATGGACACCGGGGAGCTGTTTTTT. Translated, it gives CASSEFGRGMDTGELFF.

Ten or more counts support this clonotype. V gene TRBV2 combines with J gene TRBJ2-7; D gene unclear. The V gene lost 4 bases and the J gene lost 6 bases, with 13 bases spanning the gap. The germline V gene encodes CDR1 SNHLY and CDR2 FYNNEI. The CDR3 runs to 13 residues. CDR3 nucleotide sequence: TGTGCCAGCAGTGGAGCTGACCTGGGCGAGCAGTACTTC. Translated, it gives CASSGADLGEQYF.

At least ten counts were recorded for this clonotype. The V call is TRBV2, the J call TRBJ2-3; a weak D match, TRBD1 (6 bases). V shed 5 bases and J shed 1 base, with 13 bases lying between them. CDR1 is SNHLY and CDR2 is FYNNEI in the germline V gene. This CDR3 is 15 amino acids long. The CDR3 sequence is CASSNKGVGTDTQYF. The CDR3 DNA sequence: TGTGCCAGCAGTAATAAGGGGGTGGGCACAGATACGCAGTATTTT.

This clonotype was detected only a few times. The rearrangement joins TRBV13 to TRBJ2-5; the match to TRBD2 covers 11 bases. The CDR3 covers 15 residues. J was trimmed by 3 bases and V by 3 bases; bases with no gene match: 3. Germline V gene lookup returns CDR1 PRHDT and CDR2 FYEKMQ (reference sequence). As DNA, the CDR3 is TGTGCCAGCAGCTTCTTGACTAGCGGGGAAGAGACCCAGTACTTC. It codes for CASSFLTSGEETQYF.

This clonotype was seen a handful of times. This chain connects TRBV18 to TRBJ2-1; perhaps TRBD2 as D (6 bases). The CDR3 has 14 residues. The germline CDR1 and CDR2 sequences are KGHSH and LQKENI. Trimming cost V 0 bases and J 9 bases, with 12 bases left between them. In DNA form, the CDR3 reads TGTGCCAGCTCACCACCGAGCCTGGGGGGTGAGCAGTTCTTC. As protein: CASSPPSLGGEQFF.

The gene calls are TRBV5-1 and TRBJ1-2; the match to TRBD1 covers 9 bases. Germline CDR1 reads SGHRS; CDR2 reads YFSETQ. The V gene end was trimmed by 5 bases and the J gene end by 7 bases; junction bases not matched to a gene: 9. The length of the CDR3 is 14 residues. The CDR3 nucleotides read TGCGCCAGCAGGGAACCGGACAGGGGAGTTGGCTACACCTTC. Translation: CASREPDRGVGYTF.

This clonotype occurred many times. V usage is TRBV3-1 and J usage is TRBJ2-2, with 9 bases identical to TRBD2. The V and J ends lost 5 bases and 6 bases, in that order; junction bases with no gene match: 1. The CDR3 extends over 13 amino acids. Germline V gene sequence: CDR1 LGHDT, CDR2 YNNKEL (reference sequence). The CDR3 bases are TGTGCCAGCAGCTGGACTAGCGCCGGGGAGCTGTTTTTT. As protein: CASSWTSAGELFF.

This clonotype appeared a single time. The V and J genes are TRBV30 and TRBJ2-2; maybe TRBD2 (5 bases). Trimming removed 8 bases from V and 0 bases from J, with 13 bases in between. The length of the CDR3 is 14 residues. CDR1 and CDR2 from the germline V gene are GTSNPN and SVGIG (reference sequence). The CDR3 nucleotides read TGTGCCAGAGGGCCGGGATCGAACACCGGGGAGCTGTTTTTT. Translating it yields CARGPGSNTGELFF.

This clonotype appeared many times. V is TRBV6-5 and J is TRBJ2-1; 11 nucleotides agree with TRBD2. CDR3 size: 15 residues. The trim removed 2 bases at V and 8 bases at J, leaving 5 bases unmatched. From germline, CDR1 is MNHEY and CDR2 SVGAGI. The chain's CDR3 is CASSYGLAGGHEQFF. In nucleotides, the CDR3 is TGTGCCAGCAGTTACGGCCTAGCGGGAGGTCATGAGCAGTTCTTC.

This clonotype was seen many times. The chain recombines TRBV6-5 with TRBJ1-1, with 7 bases fitting TRBD1. The CDR3 has 12 residues. J gave up 5 bases and V 5 bases, and 2 bases lay outside the gene matches. Germline values: CDR1 MNHEY, CDR2 SVGAGI. The CDR3: CASSGTATEAFF. In DNA form, the CDR3 reads TGTGCCAGCAGTGGGACAGCGACTGAAGCTTTCTTT.

This clonotype was seen many times. This chain connects TRBV27 to TRBJ1-5; no clear D gene. The CDR3 totals 13 residues. The germline V gene encodes CDR1 MNHEY and CDR2 SMNVEV (reference sequence). Trimming cost V 3 bases and J 7 bases, with 10 bases left between them. CDR3 sequence reads: CASSFIRGQPQHF. The CDR3 nucleotides are TGTGCCAGCAGTTTTATACGGGGACAGCCCCAGCATTTT.

There are many counts of this clonotype. The chain has TRBV20-1 and TRBJ2-7, with a tentative D call TRBD1 (6 bases). The CDR3 is made up of 15 amino acids. Germline CDR1 is DFQATT and CDR2 is SNEGSKA (reference sequence). Trimming pared 4 bases from V and 0 bases from J, leaving 16 bases between. The CDR3 bases are TGCAGTGCTACACCTCAGGGGCATCTCTCCTACGAGCAGTACTTC. Residues: CSATPQGHLSYEQYF.

This sequence joins TRBV7-2 and TRBJ2-2; 7 bases agree with TRBD1. Germline-derived CDR1 and CDR2 are SGHTA and FQGNSA. V gave up 7 bases and J gave up 1 base; unmatched junction bases: 9. The CDR3 covers 16 residues. CDR3 amino acids: CASTQRTGQNTGELFF. DNA for the CDR3: TGTGCCAGCACCCAAAGGACAGGCCAGAACACCGGGGAGCTGTTTTTT.

This clonotype was observed many times. The chain links TRBV25-1 to TRBJ2-3, with D possibly being TRBD2 (5 bases). Germline V CDR1 and CDR2: MGHDK, SYGVNS. The CDR3 sequence is 15 residues long. The V end was cut by 2 bases, the J end by 1 base, with 10 bases between. CDR3 nucleotide sequence: TGTGCCAGCAGTGAAATTACCGGGGGCACAGATACGCAGTATTTT. It specifies CASSEITGGTDTQYF.

The V call is TRBV4-1, the J call TRBJ2-1; D is undetermined. The CDR3 is 13 residues long. Per the germline V gene, CDR1 is MGHRA and CDR2 is YSYEKL. With 0 bases removed from V and 7 bases from J, the gap between germline ends came to 7 bases. CDR3 region: CASSQDRWNEQFF. DNA of the CDR3: TGCGCCAGCAGCCAAGACAGGTGGAATGAGCAGTTCTTC.

The J gene is TRBJ2-1, the V gene TRBV4-2; maybe TRBD2 (5 bases). The CDR3 has 17 residues. Deletions cut 4 bases from V and 2 bases from J, with 18 bases between. CDR1 and CDR2 (germline): LGHNA, YNFKEQ. CDR3 sequence reads: CASSPLDTGYTYNEQFF. The CDR3, as DNA: TGTGCCAGCAGCCCCCTGGATACGGGATATACCTACAATGAGCAGTTCTTC.